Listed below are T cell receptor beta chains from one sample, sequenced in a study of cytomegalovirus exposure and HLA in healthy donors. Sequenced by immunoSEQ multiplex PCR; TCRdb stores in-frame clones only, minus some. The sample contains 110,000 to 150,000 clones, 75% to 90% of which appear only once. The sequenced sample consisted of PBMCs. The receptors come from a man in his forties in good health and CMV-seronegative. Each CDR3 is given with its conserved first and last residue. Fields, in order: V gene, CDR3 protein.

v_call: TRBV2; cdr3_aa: CASSGHPNTEAFF
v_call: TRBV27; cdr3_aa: CASSLRLTGGGNEQYF
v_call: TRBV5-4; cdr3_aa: CASSPGGTPAYEQYF
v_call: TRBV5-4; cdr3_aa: CASSIDRGRDYGYTF
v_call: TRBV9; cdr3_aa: CASSVDGGFYEQYF
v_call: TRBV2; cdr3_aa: CASSEPRTSGGGGGYNEQFF
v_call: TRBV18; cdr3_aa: CASSLQGPDNTEAFF
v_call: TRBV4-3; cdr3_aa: CASSQVTSGGIPRVQYF
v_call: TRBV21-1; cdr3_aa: CASSISAVPRAFF
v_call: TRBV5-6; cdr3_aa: CASSPGLTAYEQYF
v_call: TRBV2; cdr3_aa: CASSTRGRANEQFF
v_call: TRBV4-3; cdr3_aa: CASSQDRTGGNEQYF
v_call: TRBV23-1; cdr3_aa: CASSQSITTSGHSCTDTQYF
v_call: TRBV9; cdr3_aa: CASSVELAGAGELFF
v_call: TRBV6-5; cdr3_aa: CASSYSNGAGNTIYF
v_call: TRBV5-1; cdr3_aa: CASSSQGARGEKLFF
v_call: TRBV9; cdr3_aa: CASSVGSGEQFF
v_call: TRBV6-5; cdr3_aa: CASSYNYRDYYGYTF
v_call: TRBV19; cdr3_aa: CASSIDRGGAFF
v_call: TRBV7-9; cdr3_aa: CASRTGENEKLFF
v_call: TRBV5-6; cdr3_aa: CASSFRQGGNTIYF
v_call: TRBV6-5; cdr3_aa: CASSSPGQGAGGYTF
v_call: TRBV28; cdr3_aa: CASSLGQVANYGYTF
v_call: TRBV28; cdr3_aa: CASSSRQGASLAGGTSYEQYF
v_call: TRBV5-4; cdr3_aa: CASSWKGSNQPQHF
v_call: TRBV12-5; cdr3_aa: CASGYGLAGSNEQFF
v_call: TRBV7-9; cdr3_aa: CASSSPDRGDYGYTF
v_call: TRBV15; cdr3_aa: CATSRDGTSYREAFF
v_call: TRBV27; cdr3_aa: CASSFVRGSYEQYF
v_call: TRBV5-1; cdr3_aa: CASTLPTSSLWSSYNEQFF
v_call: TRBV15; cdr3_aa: CATSRDRGTSPLHF
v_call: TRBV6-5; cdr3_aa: CASSSDRGQNQPQHF
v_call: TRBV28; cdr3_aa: CASSTHRVGGGQPQHF
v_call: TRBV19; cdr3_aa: CATHGGLAGGYTF
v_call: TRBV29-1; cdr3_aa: CSVEGGGGDGYTF
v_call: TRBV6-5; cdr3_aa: CASSLQGSGYTF
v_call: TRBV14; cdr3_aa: CASSPGGIGANVLTF
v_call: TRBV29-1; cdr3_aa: CSVSTGNTEAFF
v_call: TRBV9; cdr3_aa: CASSVATGGFEQYF
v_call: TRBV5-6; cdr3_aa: CASSQTSGGFPYEQYF
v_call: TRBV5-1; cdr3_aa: CASSITGQDTDTQYF
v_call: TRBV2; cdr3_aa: CASSGLAGKQFF
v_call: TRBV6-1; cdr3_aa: CASSVTGNTEAFF
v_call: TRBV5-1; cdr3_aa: CASRRELAGGPNTQYF
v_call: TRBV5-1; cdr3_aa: CASSFGGSSYEQYF
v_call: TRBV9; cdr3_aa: CASSAGSSSTDTQYF
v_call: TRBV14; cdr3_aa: CASSQETKWAHSSYNEQFF
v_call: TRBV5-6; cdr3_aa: CASSLRANQPQHF
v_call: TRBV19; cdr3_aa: CASKGYRDRVNQPQHF
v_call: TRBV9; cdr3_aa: CASSVAGTVKSEQYF
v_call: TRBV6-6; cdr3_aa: CASSSLGGMGNQPQHF
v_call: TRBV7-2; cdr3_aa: CASRQGITDTQYF
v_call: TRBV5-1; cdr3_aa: CASSGGQGQEKLFF
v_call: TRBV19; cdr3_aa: CASSTMTGSVGDTQYF
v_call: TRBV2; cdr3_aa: CASSRQGANTEAFF
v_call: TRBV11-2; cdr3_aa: CASSLNRDTEAFF
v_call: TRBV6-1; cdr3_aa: CASSELGSGTDTQYF
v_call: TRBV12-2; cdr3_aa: CASRLEGVQGLYGYTF
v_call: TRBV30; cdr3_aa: CAWSGRSGQYNEQFF